The 25 T cell receptor beta chains reported below all come from one sample, sequenced in a study of technical replicates of blood from a handful of donors. TCRdb's copy holds only in-frame clones and misses some; the assay was immunoSEQ multiplex PCR. The sample has approximately 95,000 clones; about 95% are singletons. Specimen: T cells isolated from PBMCs. The receptors were gathered from a human donor in good health.

V gene TRBV29-1 combines with J gene TRBJ2-2; 11 bases match TRBD1. This CDR3 has 14 amino acids. Germline CDR1 reads SQVTM; CDR2 reads ANQGSEA. The J segment lost 5 bases and the V segment lost 7 bases, leaving 6 bases of the junction unmatched. This chain's CDR3 is CSAGDRGFTGELFF. CDR3 bases: TGCAGCGCTGGGGACAGGGGGTTTACCGGGGAGCTGTTTTTT.

The CDR3 bases are TGTGCCAGCAGCTCGGGGGTGGGAGGCGAGCAGTACTTC. It yields the protein CASSSGVGGEQYF. The chain combines TRBV7-2 with TRBJ2-7; possibly TRBD2 for D (6 bases). The V gene's germline CDR1 is SGHTA and CDR2 FQGNSA. This CDR3 has 13 residues. The germline V and J ends were trimmed by 4 bases and 6 bases, with 13 bases remaining between them.

This clone was seen only once. This chain connects TRBV28 to TRBJ1-2; no reliable D call. CDR1 MDHEN and CDR2 SYDVKM come from the germline V gene. This CDR3 spans 18 amino acids. Trimming took 3 bases from V and 4 from J, leaving 24 bases between them. Here the CDR3 reads CASSLSSLDGGFVYGYTF. The CDR3 DNA reads TGTGCCAGCAGTTTGTCGTCCCTGGATGGAGGCTTCGTCTATGGCTACACCTTC.

This chain connects TRBV27 to TRBJ2-1; the D gene is possibly TRBD2 (5 bases). The germline V and J ends were trimmed by 4 bases and 9 bases, with 13 bases remaining between them. The length of the CDR3 is 13 residues. CDR1 MNHEY and CDR2 SMNVEV come from the germline V gene (reference sequence). The CDR3 DNA follows: TGTGCCAGCAGTTGGTGTAGGGAGTGTGAGCAGTTCTTC. Translation gives CASSWCRECEQFF.

The chain combines TRBV2 with TRBJ2-2, with a possible D match to TRBD2 (5 bases). The CDR3 has 14 residues. V was trimmed by 7 bases and J by 0 bases, leaving 9 bases between them. Germline CDR1 is SNHLY and CDR2 is FYNNEI. The CDR3: CASKSGANTGELFF. The DNA of the CDR3 is TGTGCCAGCAAAAGCGGCGCGAACACCGGGGAGCTGTTTTTT.

The chain joins TRBV7-2 to TRBJ2-7, with D perhaps matching TRBD1 (6 bases). Germline assignment: CDR1 SGHTA and CDR2 FQGNSA. V gave up 6 bases and J gave up 1 base, with 13 bases separating them. The CDR3 covers 14 residues. For the CDR3, the DNA is TGTGCCAGCAGACTCACCGGGACATCCTACGAGCAGTACTTC. As protein: CASRLTGTSYEQYF.

The V gene is TRBV29-1, the J gene TRBJ1-1, with D unclear. Germline V gene lookup returns CDR1 SQVTM and CDR2 ANQGSEA. The V gene lost 4 bases and the J gene lost 3 bases, with 9 bases spanning the gap. CDR3 size: 12 residues. CDR3 coding DNA: TGCAGCGTTGTGGGGAGGGACACTGAAGCTTTCTTT. It translates to CSVVGRDTEAFF.

This clone has only one observation. The J gene is TRBJ1-1, the V gene TRBV6-1; D perhaps matches TRBD1 (5 bases). The CDR3 runs 13 residues. Trimming pared 1 base from V and 3 bases from J, leaving 6 bases between. Germline lookup yields CDR1 MNHNS and CDR2 SASEGT. The DNA for the CDR3 is TGTGCCAGCAGTGAAGAGGGGCACACTGAAGCTTTCTTT. It codes for CASSEEGHTEAFF.

The chain combines TRBV18 with TRBJ1-5; perhaps TRBD1 as D (6 bases). Trimming pared 3 bases from V and 7 bases from J, leaving 13 bases between. Germline V CDR1 and CDR2: KGHSH, LQKENI. This CDR3 contains 14 residues. The DNA for the CDR3 is TGTGCCAGCTCACCTGGACAGAGTGGCCAGCCCCAGCATTTT. Translation: CASSPGQSGQPQHF.

The chain recombines TRBV19 with TRBJ2-1, with D uncertain. The germline CDR1 and CDR2 sequences are LNHDA and SQIVND (reference sequence). Trimming removed 5 bases from V and 13 bases from J, with 18 bases in between. The CDR3 runs to 13 residues. The CDR3 DNA reads TGTGCCAGTAGTCCCGGCTCCCCTAGATCCCAGTTCTTC. Protein: CASSPGSPRSQFF.

The rearrangement joins TRBV9 to TRBJ2-1; TRBD1 agrees at 10 bases. This CDR3 spans 15 amino acids. Germline CDR1 SGDLS, CDR2 YYNGEE. V gave up 4 bases and J gave up 2 bases; unmatched junction bases: 3. As DNA, the CDR3 is TGTGCCAGCAGCCCCGGGACAGGGGCCTACAATGAGCAGTTCTTC. This codes for CASSPGTGAYNEQFF.

V is TRBV9 and J is TRBJ2-7, with TRBD2 matching over 8 bases. The J segment lost 6 bases and the V segment lost 1 base, leaving 6 bases of the junction unmatched. This CDR3 has 14 amino acids. CDR1 and CDR2 from the germline V gene are SGDLS and YYNGEE. The CDR3 sequence is CASSVTTSEREQYF. For the CDR3, the DNA is TGTGCCAGCAGCGTAACGACTAGCGAACGCGAGCAGTACTTC.

The rearrangement links TRBV7-6 to TRBJ2-3, with 7 bases lining up with TRBD2. V dropped 5 bases and J dropped 3; count of bases not matched to a gene: 5. Germline V CDR1 and CDR2: SGHVS, FNYEAQ. This CDR3 is 14 amino acids long. CDR3 sequence reads: CASSLGRGTDTQYF. The CDR3, as DNA: TGTGCCAGCAGCCTAGGGAGGGGTACAGATACGCAGTATTTT.

This chain connects TRBV7-2 to TRBJ2-1; 11 positions agree with TRBD2. Germline V gene sequence: CDR1 SGHTA, CDR2 FQGNSA. CDR3 length: 15 amino acids. Losses at the gene ends were 3 bases for V and 8 bases for J; bases not matched to a gene: 6. This CDR3 reads CASSFTSGRYDEQFF. As DNA, the CDR3 is TGTGCCAGCAGCTTCACTAGCGGGAGATACGATGAGCAGTTCTTC.

This chain connects TRBV9 to TRBJ2-2; 8 nucleotides align to TRBD2. CDR3 size: 17 residues. J gave up 4 bases and V 0 bases, and 8 bases lay outside the gene matches. Looked up from germline, CDR1 is SGDLS and CDR2 is YYNGEE. CDR3 nucleotides: TGTGCCAGCAGCGTAGGAACGGGAGGGCCGATCACCGGGGAGCTGTTTTTT. It translates to CASSVGTGGPITGELFF.

The chain uses TRBV2 and TRBJ1-2; D gene uncertain. There are 13 residues in the CDR3. The germline CDR1 and CDR2 sequences are SNHLY and FYNNEI. V gave up 6 bases and J gave up 6 bases, with 14 bases separating them. CDR3 nucleotide sequence: TGTGCCAGCAGCGAACCAGGCAACCATGGCTACACCTTC. Translating gives CASSEPGNHGYTF.

The chain uses TRBV2 and TRBJ2-7; 8 nucleotides match TRBD1. Trimming took 4 bases from V and 5 from J; bases not matched to a gene: 4. The V gene's germline CDR1 is SNHLY and CDR2 FYNNEI. This CDR3 has 13 amino acids. CDR3 DNA sequence: TGTGCCAGCAGTGGAGACAGGGGAAACGAGCAGTACTTC. Its translation: CASSGDRGNEQYF.

This chain connects TRBV5-6 to TRBJ2-1; D gene uncertain. The CDR3 is made up of 12 amino acids. The V gene's germline CDR1 is SGHDT and CDR2 YYEEEE. The V end lost 0 bases, the J end lost 10 bases, and 8 bases lay between the germline ends. The CDR3: CASSLAPLEQFF. CDR3 in DNA: TGTGCCAGCAGCTTGGCCCCCCTAGAGCAGTTCTTC.

This chain connects TRBV28 to TRBJ2-1; 8 bases line up with TRBD2. The V gene's germline CDR1 is MDHEN and CDR2 SYDVKM. This CDR3 has 15 amino acids. Unmatched junction bases numbered 9, after V lost 3 bases and J lost 8 bases. CDR3 DNA sequence: TGTGCCAGCAGTTTGACTAGCGCCTTGGGGGATGAGCAGTTCTTC. Amino acid sequence: CASSLTSALGDEQFF.

This clone is a singleton in its sample. This chain connects TRBV7-3 to TRBJ2-1, with 12 bases aligning to TRBD2. The CDR3 is 17 residues long. Germline assignment: CDR1 SGHTA and CDR2 FQGTGA. J was trimmed by 2 bases and V by 5 bases; bases with no gene match: 7. DNA for the CDR3: TGTGCCAGCAGCCTGACTAGCGGGAGATTCACCTACAATGAGCAGTTCTTC. It encodes CASSLTSGRFTYNEQFF. Drawing the rest from reference TRBV7-3 and TRBJ2-1, the complete variable domain is GAGVSQTPSNKVTEKGKYVELRCDPISGHTALYWYRQSLGQGPEFLIYFQGTGAADDSGLPNDRFFAVRPEGSVSTLKIQRTERGDSAVYLCASSLTSGRFTYNEQFFGPGTRLTVL.

The rearrangement uses TRBV12-5 and TRBJ2-3, with D possibly matching TRBD2 (5 bases). V lost 6 bases and J 4 bases, leaving 5 bases between the germline ends. CDR3 length: 11 residues. In germline, CDR1 is LGHNT, CDR2 FRNRAP. The CDR3 loop reads CASGRADTQYF. The CDR3, as DNA: TGTGCTAGTGGGAGGGCAGATACGCAGTATTTT.

The CDR3 coding sequence is TGTGCCAGCAGCTTGGGTGGGAGGTACAATGAGCAGTTCTTC. Its protein product is CASSLGGRYNEQFF. The chain joins TRBV5-6 to TRBJ2-1, with D perhaps TRBD2 (6 bases). The V and J ends lost 0 bases and 4 bases respectively, with 8 bases between them. From germline, CDR1 is SGHDT and CDR2 YYEEEE. The CDR3 has 14 residues.

The chain couples TRBV5-1 to TRBJ1-1; D is perhaps TRBD1 (6 bases). The CDR3 is made up of 14 amino acids. V shed 2 bases and J shed 5 bases, with 13 bases lying between them. Germline V gene data show CDR1 as SGHRS and CDR2 as YFSETQ. The CDR3 DNA follows: TGCGCCAGCAGCTTACAGGGTATATGGACTGAAGCTTTCTTT. This encodes CASSLQGIWTEAFF.

The chain uses TRBV7-2 and TRBJ2-5; D possibly corresponds to TRBD1 (5 bases). The V and J ends lost 5 bases and 3 bases respectively, with 7 bases between them. The CDR3 covers 12 residues. Per germline, CDR1 SGHTA and CDR2 FQGNSA. CDR3 in amino acids: CASSQGEETQYF. DNA for the CDR3: TGTGCCAGCAGCCAAGGGGAAGAGACCCAGTACTTC.

The chain combines TRBV19 with TRBJ2-3, with D maybe TRBD2 (5 bases). The CDR3 runs 15 residues. Germline V CDR1 and CDR2: LNHDA, SQIVND (reference sequence). Trimming shortened V by 3 bases and J by 3 bases, and 13 bases separated the two germline ends. In DNA form, the CDR3 reads TGTGCCAGTAGTATTACAGCGGTGGGGACAGATACGCAGTATTTT. This codes for CASSITAVGTDTQYF.